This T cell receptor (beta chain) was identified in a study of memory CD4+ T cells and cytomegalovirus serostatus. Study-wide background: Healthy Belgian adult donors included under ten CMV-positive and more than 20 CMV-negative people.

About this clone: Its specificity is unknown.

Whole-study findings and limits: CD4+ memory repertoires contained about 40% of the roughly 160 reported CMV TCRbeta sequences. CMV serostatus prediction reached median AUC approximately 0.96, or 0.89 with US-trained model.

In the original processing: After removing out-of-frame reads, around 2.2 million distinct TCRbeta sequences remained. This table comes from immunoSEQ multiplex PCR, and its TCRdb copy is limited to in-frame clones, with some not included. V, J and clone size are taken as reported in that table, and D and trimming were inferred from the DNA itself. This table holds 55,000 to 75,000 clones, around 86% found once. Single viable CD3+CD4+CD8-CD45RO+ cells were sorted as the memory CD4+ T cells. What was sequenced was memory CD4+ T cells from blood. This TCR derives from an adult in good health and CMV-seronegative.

The chain's CDR3 is CASSFLAGGWDTQYF. In nucleotides, the CDR3 is TGTGCCAGCTCATTCCTAGCGGGGGGCTGGGATACGCAGTATTTT. V usage is TRBV18 and J usage is TRBJ2-3; 11 bases map to TRBD2. This CDR3 comprises 15 residues. V was clipped by 5 bases and J by 6 bases; unmatched bases: 7. Germline CDR1 reads KGHSH; CDR2 reads LQKENI.